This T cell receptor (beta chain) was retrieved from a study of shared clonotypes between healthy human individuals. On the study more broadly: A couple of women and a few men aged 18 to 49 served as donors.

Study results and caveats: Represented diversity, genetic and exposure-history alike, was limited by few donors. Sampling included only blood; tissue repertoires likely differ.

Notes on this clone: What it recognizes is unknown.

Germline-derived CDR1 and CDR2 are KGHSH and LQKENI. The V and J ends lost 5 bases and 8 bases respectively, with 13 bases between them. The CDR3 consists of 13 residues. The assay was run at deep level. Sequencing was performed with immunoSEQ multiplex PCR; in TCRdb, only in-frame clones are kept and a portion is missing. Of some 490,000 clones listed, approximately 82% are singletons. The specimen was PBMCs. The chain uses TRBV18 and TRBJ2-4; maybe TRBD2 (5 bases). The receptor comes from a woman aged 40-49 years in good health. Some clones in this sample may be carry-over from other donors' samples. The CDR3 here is CASSEGLGYIQYF. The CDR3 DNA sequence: TGTGCCAGCTCAGAAGGACTGGGGTACATTCAGTACTTC.